The sequence of this T cell receptor (beta chain) was determined in a study of blood T cells in healthy people across ages. The V gene's germline CDR1 is LGHDT and CDR2 YNNKEL (reference sequence). The length of the CDR3 is 14 residues. For the second PCR, which ran for roughly 7 to 11 cycles, a sample-barcoded 5' primer and a J-beta primer mix were used. One entry per CDR3 protein, called by TCRdb with MiXCR from the 5' RACE reads. The sample has more than 600,000 distinct CDR3 sequences; roughly 25% are singletons. This sample also appeared in a second study, on T cells of mothers and their children.

Sequenced material: blood. This receptor was obtained from a boy aged 5-17 years in good health. V is TRBV3-1 and J is TRBJ2-5; 14 positions agree with TRBD2. TRBJ2-1 explains the end of the DNA better; the J call may be wrong. The CDR3 is CASVTSGRGNEQFF. CDR3 DNA: TGTGCCAGTGTGACTAGCGGGAGGGGCAATGAGCAGTTCTTC.